The entry below gives a single T cell receptor (beta chain) sequence along with its context. Its antigen is unidentified. Relative to the germline gene, one junction end is altered; a read error may explain this. The data belong to a study of CD4 T cells in relation to SARS-CoV-2 and coronaviruses. Produced via immunoSEQ multiplex PCR; TCRdb's table is partial and in-frame only. Found here are tens of thousands of clones, roughly 73% of them singletons; the top ten hold about 16%. Before the COVID-19 pandemic, during about 2010-2019, CD4+ T cells were taken from unexposed donors. Isolation of CD4+ T cells took place after 10 days in culture. This clonotype originated in a human donor in good health. Source material: CD4+ T cells from PBMCs, cultured in vitro.

For the CDR3, the DNA is TGTGCCAGCAGGGCTCCGGGACAGGAAGGTTTCTTT. Translated, it gives CASRAPGQEGFF. The chain employs TRBV2 and TRBJ1-1; 8 positions agree with TRBD1. Germline lookup yields CDR1 SNHLY and CDR2 FYNNEI. This CDR3 is built from 12 residues.